These 29 T cell receptor beta chains were sequenced from one sample in a study of identical twins. MiXCR was run by TCRdb on the 5' RACE reads, yielding one entry per CDR3 protein. There are around 240,000 distinct CDR3 sequences in the sample; 8% to 11% occur only once, and 10% lies in the top ten. Sequencing used memory T cells sorted from blood. The receptor source for this set is a man in his fifties in good health.

The chain recombines TRBV5-1 with TRBJ2-1; 10 bases map to TRBD2. The CDR3 has 18 residues. CDR1 is SGHRS, CDR2 YFSETQ, per germline. The V and J ends lost 0 bases and 3 bases, in that order; junction bases with no gene match: 9. The CDR3 DNA is TGCGCCAGCAGCTTGGCCTTAGACACTAGCGGGATCTACAATGAGCAGTTCTTC. Residues: CASSLALDTSGIYNEQFF.

By frequency in the sample, this clonotype is medium-sized. The chain joins TRBV4-3 to TRBJ2-1; 7 bases map to TRBD2. J lost 8 bases, V lost 4 bases, and 8 bases had no gene match. Germline CDR1 is LGHNA and CDR2 is YSLEER. CDR3 length: 14 amino acids. The CDR3 sequence: CASSLTGLDDEQFF. Here the CDR3 DNA reads TGCGCCAGCAGCCTCACTGGACTAGACGATGAGCAGTTCTTC.

The chain employs TRBV6-2 or TRBV6-3 and TRBJ2-6; D uncertain. Germline values: CDR1 MNHEY, CDR2 SVGEGT. The length of the CDR3 is 13 residues. Trimming took off 6 bases at V and 4 bases at J, with 7 bases between the two ends. Written as DNA, the CDR3 is TGTGCCAGCAGCCCTGTCGGGGCCAACGTCCTGACTTTC. Translation: CASSPVGANVLTF.

This clonotype was counted at least ten times. The V gene is TRBV5-1, the J gene TRBJ2-7, with D possibly TRBD1 on 5 matching bases. This CDR3 is 13 amino acids long. The germline V gene encodes CDR1 SGHRS and CDR2 YFSETQ. Trimming shortened V by 1 base and J by 6 bases, and 11 bases separated the two germline ends. The CDR3 nucleotides read TGCGCCAGCAGCTTGACAGGAGTAAGCGAGCAGTACTTC. It is translated as CASSLTGVSEQYF.

The rearrangement uses TRBV20-1 and TRBJ2-1; 10 bases align to TRBD2. Germline CDR1 and CDR2: DFQATT and SNEGSKA (reference sequence). V dropped 7 bases and J dropped 9; count of bases not matched to a gene: 9. There are 13 residues in the CDR3. The chain's CDR3 is CSVRTGTSVEQFF. CDR3 DNA sequence: TGCAGTGTTCGAACCGGGACTAGCGTTGAGCAGTTCTTC.

This clonotype was detected a few times. The chain carries TRBV7-2 and TRBJ2-2, with a possible D match to TRBD1 (6 bases). CDR1 SGHTA and CDR2 FQGNSA come from the germline V gene. V was cut by 5 bases and J by 2 bases, with 15 bases left in between. CDR3 length equals 16 residues. The CDR3 spells CASSAKPGQNTGELFF. DNA of the CDR3: TGTGCCAGCAGCGCAAAACCGGGACAAAACACCGGGGAGCTGTTTTTT.

This clonotype was picked up many times. The J gene is TRBJ2-7, the V gene TRBV7-2, with 8 bases that match TRBD1. Germline CDR1 and CDR2: SGHTA and FQGNSA. The CDR3 consists of 16 residues. J lost 3 bases, V lost 5 bases, and 12 bases had no gene match. In DNA form, the CDR3 reads TGTGCCAGCAGCCCCCTGCAGGGGGCGAAGGTCTACGAGCAGTACTTC. It codes for CASSPLQGAKVYEQYF.

At least ten counts were recorded for this clonotype. The rearrangement uses TRBV12-3 or TRBV12-4 and TRBJ2-4; 12 nucleotides match TRBD1. This CDR3 spans 14 amino acids. The J segment lost 9 bases and the V segment lost 6 bases, leaving 6 bases of the junction unmatched. The CDR3 region is CASRGTGGQSIQYF. DNA for the CDR3: TGTGCCAGCAGGGGGACAGGGGGCCAAAGCATTCAGTACTTC.

This clonotype showed up many times. The chain joins TRBV5-5 to TRBJ2-1; TRBD2 might be the D (5 bases). Germline V gene data show CDR1 as SGHKS and CDR2 as YYEKEE (reference sequence). Trimming stripped 4 bases from V and 7 bases from J, with 12 bases between. This CDR3 has 13 residues. In DNA, the CDR3 is TGTGCCAGCAGCGTAGGCCCGGGGAATGAGCAGTTCTTC. Amino acids: CASSVGPGNEQFF.

This clonotype was detected ten times or more. The rearrangement joins TRBV11-2 to TRBJ1-2; no clear D. CDR3 length: 15 residues. The V gene lost 4 bases and the J gene lost 5 bases, with 17 bases spanning the gap. Germline CDR1 and CDR2: SGHAT and FQNNGV. CDR3 in DNA: TGTGCCAGCAGCTCTATGATGAAGGGCTCTTATGGCTACACCTTC. Translated, it gives CASSSMMKGSYGYTF.

This clonotype was recorded at least ten times. The CDR3 loop reads CATSSGGDEQYF. In DNA form, the CDR3 reads TGTGCCACCAGCTCAGGGGGAGACGAGCAGTACTTC. This chain connects TRBV24-1 to TRBJ2-7, with 7 bases lining up with TRBD1. V lost 7 bases to trimming and J lost 5 bases; unmatched junction nucleotides: 4. Germline CDR1 and CDR2: KGHDR and SFDVKD. The CDR3 loop spans 12 amino acids.

This clonotype was counted many times. The rearrangement uses TRBV4-3 and TRBJ1-6; D unresolved. Germline CDR1 LGHNA, CDR2 YSLEER. The ends were cut back, 0 bases at V and 7 bases at J, with 10 bases in the middle. The CDR3 is 15 residues long. Here the CDR3 reads CASSQDGRPNSPLHF. In DNA form, the CDR3 reads TGCGCCAGCAGCCAAGATGGCAGGCCGAATTCACCCCTCCACTTT.

This chain connects TRBV12-3 or TRBV12-4 to TRBJ2-6; D is tentatively TRBD1 or TRBD2 (6 bases each). Trimming pared 6 bases from V and 0 bases from J, leaving 15 bases between. This CDR3 is 17 amino acids long. In nucleotides, the CDR3 is TGTGCCAGCAGCCCCGGGGGCGACGTCTCTGGGGCCAACGTCCTGACTTTC. It is translated as CASSPGGDVSGANVLTF.

This clonotype was seen only a few times. The chain is built from TRBV6-2 or TRBV6-3 and TRBJ1-1; D may be TRBD1 (6 bases). The CDR3 runs to 21 residues. Germline lookup yields CDR1 MNHEY and CDR2 SVGEGT. The ends were cut back, 5 bases at V and 1 base at J, with 32 bases in the middle. The CDR3 coding sequence is TGTGCCAGCAGTACTGGCTGGGGGACACTCTTTTTTGAGGCTCAGAACACTGAAGCTTTCTTT. This encodes CASSTGWGTLFFEAQNTEAFF.

This clonotype was seen a few times. The genes are TRBV5-1 and TRBJ2-5; maybe TRBD2 (5 bases). Germline V gene sequence: CDR1 SGHRS, CDR2 YFSETQ. V shed 4 bases and J shed 4 bases, with 14 bases lying between them. The CDR3 has 14 residues. CDR3 nucleotide sequence: TGCGCCAGCAGCCGGCAGGCTAGCCGAGAGACCCAGTACTTC. It encodes CASSRQASRETQYF.

The chain employs TRBV6-2 or TRBV6-3 and TRBJ1-5; D is uncertain. This CDR3 contains 12 residues. The germline V gene encodes CDR1 MNHEY and CDR2 SVGEGT. Between the trimmed V and J ends, which lost 2 bases and 2 bases, there was a span of 1 base. CDR3 nucleotide sequence: TGTGCCAGCAGTTACGGCAATCAGCCCCAGCATTTT. It codes for CASSYGNQPQHF.

This clonotype was observed at least ten times. The rearrangement joins TRBV12-3 or TRBV12-4 to TRBJ2-3, with TRBD2 as a possible D gene (6 bases). This CDR3 has 15 amino acids. Trimming removed 5 bases at V and 2 bases at J, with 14 bases between. The CDR3 nucleotides are TGTGCCAGCAGTAGGGACTTGACACACACAGATACGCAGTATTTT. Its protein product is CASSRDLTHTDTQYF.

This clonotype was recorded at least ten times. The chain couples TRBV6-2 or TRBV6-3 to TRBJ1-5; a weak D match, TRBD1 (5 bases). CDR3 size: 18 residues. Germline CDR1 and CDR2: MNHEY and SVGEGT. Trimming took off 0 bases at V and 0 bases at J, with 15 bases between the two ends. Written as DNA, the CDR3 is TGTGCCAGCAGTTACTCGCTTACAGGTCATAGTAGCAATCAGCCCCAGCATTTT. This gives the protein CASSYSLTGHSSNQPQHF.

This clonotype was recorded many times. The chain couples TRBV7-2 to TRBJ1-1, with 7 bases identical to TRBD1. CDR3 size: 14 residues. Germline V lookup: CDR1 SGHTA, CDR2 FQGNSA. J gave up 6 bases and V 5 bases, and 9 bases lay outside the gene matches. This CDR3 is CASSRETGLPEAFF. In nucleotides, the CDR3 is TGTGCCAGCAGCCGAGAGACAGGGCTCCCTGAAGCTTTCTTT.

This chain connects TRBV7-9 to TRBJ1-2, with D perhaps TRBD1 (5 bases). Germline assignment: CDR1 SEHNR and CDR2 FQNEAQ (reference sequence). This CDR3 has 16 amino acids. Trimming took 0 bases from V and 5 from J, leaving 16 bases between them. CDR3 region: CASSLAMGPWRYGYTF. The DNA for the CDR3 is TGTGCCAGCAGCTTAGCCATGGGGCCGTGGCGGTATGGCTACACCTTC.

This clonotype was picked up a small number of times. The rearrangement links TRBV20-1 to TRBJ2-3; 9 bases fit TRBD2. V shed 2 bases, J shed 1 base, and the junction held 4 bases outside the gene matches. This CDR3 is 15 amino acids long. CDR1 DFQATT and CDR2 SNEGSKA come from the germline V gene (reference sequence). CDR3 sequence: CSARSASGGTDTQYF. The CDR3 DNA reads as TGCAGTGCTAGATCGGCTAGCGGGGGCACAGATACGCAGTATTTT.

In its sample, this clonotype was seen a few times. This chain links TRBV5-1 with TRBJ2-3; possibly TRBD2 for D (5 bases). The germline CDR1 and CDR2 sequences are SGHRS and YFSETQ. The CDR3 consists of 13 residues. Trimming removed 5 bases at V and 1 base at J, with 8 bases between. The chain's CDR3 is CASRGSGTDTQYF. In DNA, the CDR3 is TGCGCCAGCAGGGGTAGCGGCACAGATACGCAGTATTTT.

The chain links TRBV11-2 to TRBJ2-2; D is undetermined. CDR1 SGHAT and CDR2 FQNNGV come from the germline V gene. CDR3 length: 13 amino acids. In DNA, the CDR3 is TGTGCTGATCGACTGACCTCGGGCGGGGAGCTGTTTTTT. Protein: CADRLTSGGELFF.

The chain carries TRBV5-6 and TRBJ2-3; D is uncertain. There are 13 residues in the CDR3. V lost 5 bases and J lost 2, with 9 bases in between. Per the germline V gene, CDR1 is SGHDT and CDR2 is YYEEEE. The CDR3 spells CASRRSLTDTQYF. CDR3 nucleotides: TGTGCCAGCAGACGATCCCTCACAGATACGCAGTATTTT.

The chain has TRBV19 and TRBJ2-6, with D maybe TRBD2 (5 bases). V lost 2 bases, J lost 1 base, and 6 bases lay in between. Germline CDR1 is LNHDA and CDR2 is SQIVND (reference sequence). The CDR3 consists of 15 residues. In DNA form, the CDR3 reads TGTGCCAGTAGTATATCGGGGTCTGGGGCCAACGTCCTGACTTTC. Its translation: CASSISGSGANVLTF.

This clonotype has just a few counts. This chain uses TRBV7-3 with TRBJ2-3; weak D call: TRBD2 (6 bases). Trimming pared 5 bases from V and 4 bases from J, leaving 10 bases between. Germline CDR1 is SGHTA and CDR2 is FQGTGA. CDR3 size: 13 residues. DNA for the CDR3: TGTGCCAGCAGCCGGGGGAGCTCAGATACGCAGTATTTT. Amino acid sequence: CASSRGSSDTQYF.

This clonotype was counted between two and nine times. V usage is TRBV20-1 and J usage is TRBJ2-1; D assignment may be TRBD1 or TRBD2 (5 bases each). Germline loops: CDR1 DFQATT, CDR2 SNEGSKA (reference sequence). The CDR3 is made up of 15 amino acids. The V gene lost 6 bases and the J gene lost 6 bases, with 21 bases spanning the gap. The CDR3 protein is CSASRGTDALNEQFF. The CDR3 DNA follows: TGCAGTGCCTCAAGAGGGACCGACGCGCTCAATGAGCAGTTCTTC.

This clonotype was seen a few times. This chain joins TRBV11-2 and TRBJ1-3, with 8 bases matching TRBD1. Trimming took 5 bases from V and 0 from J; bases not matched to a gene: 9. Per germline, CDR1 SGHAT and CDR2 FQNNGV. The CDR3 has 17 amino acids. This CDR3 is CASSTHGTGLSGNTIYF. The CDR3 DNA sequence: TGTGCCAGCAGCACCCATGGGACAGGCCTCTCTGGAAACACCATATATTTT.

V is TRBV14 and J is TRBJ2-1; D may be TRBD2 (5 bases). V was trimmed by 2 bases and J by 4 bases, leaving 12 bases between them. CDR1 is SGHDN, CDR2 FVKESK, per germline. This CDR3 has 15 residues. CDR3 DNA sequence: TGTGCCAGCAGCCAACTAGCTCCCGCTTACAATGAGCAGTTCTTC. Amino acid sequence: CASSQLAPAYNEQFF.